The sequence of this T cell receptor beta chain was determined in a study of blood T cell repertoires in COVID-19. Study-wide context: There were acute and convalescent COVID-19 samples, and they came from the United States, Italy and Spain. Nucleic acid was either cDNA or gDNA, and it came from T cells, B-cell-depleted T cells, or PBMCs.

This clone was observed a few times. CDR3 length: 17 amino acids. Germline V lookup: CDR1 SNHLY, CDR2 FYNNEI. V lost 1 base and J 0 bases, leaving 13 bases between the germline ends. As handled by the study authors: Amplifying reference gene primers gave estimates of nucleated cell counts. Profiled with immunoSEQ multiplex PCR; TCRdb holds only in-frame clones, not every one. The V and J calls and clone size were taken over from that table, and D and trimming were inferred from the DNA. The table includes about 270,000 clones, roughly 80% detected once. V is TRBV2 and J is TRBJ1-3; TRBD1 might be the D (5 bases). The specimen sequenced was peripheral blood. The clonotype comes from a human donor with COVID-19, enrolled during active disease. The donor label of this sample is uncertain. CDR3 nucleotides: TGTGCCAGCAGTGAAGGGTCGCAGGGCCTCTCTGGAAACACCATATATTTT. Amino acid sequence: CASSEGSQGLSGNTIYF.